The 11 T cell receptor beta chains in this list originate from one sample, sequenced in a study of cytomegalovirus exposure and HLA in healthy donors. Primers: 60 Vbeta forward and 13 Jbeta reverse. Profiled with immunoSEQ multiplex PCR; TCRdb holds only in-frame clones, not every one. The data show some 160,000 clones, with approximately 81% seen just once and 2.5% held by the top ten. Source material: PBMCs. Receptors were obtained from a boy aged 2 to 9 in good health and CMV-seronegative.

This chain uses TRBV6-1 with TRBJ2-3; D unclear. V was trimmed by 4 bases and J by 1 base, leaving 6 bases between them. The CDR3 contains 13 residues. CDR1 and CDR2 from the germline V gene are MNHNS and SASEGT. The CDR3, as DNA: TGTGCCAGCAGTGTTCTCGGCACAGATACGCAGTATTTT. Encoded protein: CASSVLGTDTQYF.

The sample holds one count of this clone. V is TRBV18 and J is TRBJ2-1; the D is unclear. Trimming stripped 4 bases from V and 1 base from J, with 8 bases between. Germline CDR1 is KGHSH and CDR2 is LQKENI. The CDR3 contains 14 residues. DNA of the CDR3: TGTGCCAGCTCACTTTCTCCGTCCTACAATGAGCAGTTCTTC. Amino acids: CASSLSPSYNEQFF.

V usage is TRBV7-2 and J usage is TRBJ1-1; D possibly corresponds to TRBD1 (6 bases). The V end was cut by 5 bases, the J end by 6 bases, with 13 bases between. The CDR3 covers 13 residues. CDR1 and CDR2 (germline): SGHTA, FQGNSA. In DNA form, the CDR3 reads TGTGCCAGCAGCCGATTTTCAGGGGCTGAAGCTTTCTTT. This encodes CASSRFSGAEAFF.

V and J are TRBV29-1 and TRBJ2-1; unclear D gene. The V end was cut by 4 bases, the J end by 6 bases, with 7 bases between. Per germline, CDR1 SQVTM and CDR2 ANQGSEA. The length of the CDR3 is 11 residues. The CDR3 loop reads CSVVPFNEQFF. CDR3 in DNA: TGCAGCGTTGTTCCGTTCAATGAGCAGTTCTTC.

This clone was detected a few times. The chain carries TRBV6-4 and TRBJ2-1; D is perhaps TRBD2 (6 bases). This CDR3 is built from 14 residues. Deletions cut 4 bases from V and 8 bases from J, with 15 bases between. Germline V gene lookup returns CDR1 MRHNA and CDR2 SNTAGT. The CDR3 sequence: CASSGGEPTDEQFF. Here the CDR3 DNA reads TGTGCCAGCAGTGGGGGGGAGCCAACAGATGAGCAGTTCTTC.

The chain employs TRBV2 and TRBJ1-6; 10 bases map to TRBD1. Germline V gene data show CDR1 as SNHLY and CDR2 as FYNNEI. With V trimmed by 4 bases and J by 9 bases, 3 bases remained unmatched. The CDR3 covers 14 residues. CDR3 in DNA: TGTGCCAGCAGTGTAGGACAGGGGGGTTCACCCCTCCACTTT. Residues: CASSVGQGGSPLHF.

The chain carries TRBV19 and TRBJ1-6; TRBD1 agrees at 8 bases. From germline, CDR1 is LNHDA and CDR2 SQIVND (reference sequence). The CDR3 runs to 18 residues. Trimming at V came to 5 bases and at J to 0 bases, leaving 9 bases not matched to a gene. The CDR3 DNA reads TGTGCCAGTAGTGGTGGACAGGGATTCAGCTCCTATAATTCACCCCTCCACTTT. Residues: CASSGGQGFSSYNSPLHF.

The chain carries TRBV4-2 and TRBJ1-6; D uncertain. The V end was cut by 3 bases, the J end by 6 bases, with 15 bases between. CDR3 length: 16 residues. Germline V CDR1 and CDR2: LGHNA, YNFKEQ. CDR3 protein: CASSHGGSATNSPLHF. CDR3 coding DNA: TGTGCCAGCAGCCACGGAGGGTCAGCAACTAATTCACCCCTCCACTTT.

The sample holds a few counts of this clone. The chain recombines TRBV5-1 with TRBJ2-5; the match to TRBD2 covers 7 bases. V lost 1 base to trimming and J lost 3 bases; unmatched junction nucleotides: 3. There are 14 residues in the CDR3. CDR1 and CDR2 from the germline V gene are SGHRS and YFSETQ. The CDR3 sequence is CASSLRLAEETQYF. CDR3 DNA: TGCGCCAGCAGCTTGAGGCTAGCGGAAGAGACCCAGTACTTC. Filled out from reference TRBV5-1 and TRBJ2-5, the complete variable domain reads KAGVTQTPRYLIKTRGQQVTLSCSPISGHRSVSWYQQTPGQGLQFLFEYFSETQRNKGNFPGRFSGRQFSNSRSEMNVSTLELGDSALYLCASSLRLAEETQYFGPGTRLLVL.

V and J are TRBV6-4 and TRBJ2-1; 7 bases agree with TRBD2. J gave up 6 bases and V 3 bases, and 8 bases lay outside the gene matches. Germline V gene sequence: CDR1 MRHNA, CDR2 SNTAGT. The CDR3 is 15 amino acids. The CDR3 DNA sequence: TGTGCCAGCAGTGAGACGGGAGGTGCTTCCAATGAGCAGTTCTTC. Its translation is CASSETGGASNEQFF.

The chain employs TRBV15 and TRBJ2-7; 10 bases fit TRBD2. The V segment lost 5 bases and the J segment 3 bases; nucleotides outside the gene matches: 7. The CDR3 extends over 15 amino acids. CDR1 and CDR2 (germline): LNHNV, YYDKDF (reference sequence). CDR3 loop: CATSPTGTSDYEQYF. Here the CDR3 DNA reads TGTGCCACCAGCCCCACCGGGACTAGCGACTACGAGCAGTACTTC.